This T cell receptor beta chain comes out of a study of CD4 T cell repertoires in COVID-19. Findings and caveats of the study: Some SARS-CoV-2 clonotypes, between about 6 and 28%, recurred in SARS-CoV and/or HKU1 cultures.

The V gene's germline CDR1 is LGHNA and CDR2 YNFKEQ. The CDR3 is 18 residues long. Trimming left V 1 base short and J 0 bases short, with 18 bases between. TCRdb keeps only in-frame clones here, not all; method: immunoSEQ multiplex PCR. Of over a thousand clones detected, 15% to 20% appear once; the ten largest clones hold just under 10%. CFSE-labeled cells were stimulated with autologous monocytes plus recombinant SARS-CoV-2 spike or nucleoprotein. Donors had recovered from mild-to-severe COVID-19. Comments on this clone: Its cognate antigen is unknown.

This chain connects TRBV4-2 to TRBJ2-5, with a possible D match to TRBD2 (5 bases). This receptor was identified in a human donor who had COVID-19. This sample comprised central memory CD4+ T cells, cultured in vitro, obtained after recovery from COVID-19. The CDR3 reads CASSQGSAAGSYQETQYF. CDR3 nucleotide sequence: TGTGCCAGCAGCCAAGGGTCGGCGGCGGGCTCGTACCAAGAGACCCAGTACTTC.